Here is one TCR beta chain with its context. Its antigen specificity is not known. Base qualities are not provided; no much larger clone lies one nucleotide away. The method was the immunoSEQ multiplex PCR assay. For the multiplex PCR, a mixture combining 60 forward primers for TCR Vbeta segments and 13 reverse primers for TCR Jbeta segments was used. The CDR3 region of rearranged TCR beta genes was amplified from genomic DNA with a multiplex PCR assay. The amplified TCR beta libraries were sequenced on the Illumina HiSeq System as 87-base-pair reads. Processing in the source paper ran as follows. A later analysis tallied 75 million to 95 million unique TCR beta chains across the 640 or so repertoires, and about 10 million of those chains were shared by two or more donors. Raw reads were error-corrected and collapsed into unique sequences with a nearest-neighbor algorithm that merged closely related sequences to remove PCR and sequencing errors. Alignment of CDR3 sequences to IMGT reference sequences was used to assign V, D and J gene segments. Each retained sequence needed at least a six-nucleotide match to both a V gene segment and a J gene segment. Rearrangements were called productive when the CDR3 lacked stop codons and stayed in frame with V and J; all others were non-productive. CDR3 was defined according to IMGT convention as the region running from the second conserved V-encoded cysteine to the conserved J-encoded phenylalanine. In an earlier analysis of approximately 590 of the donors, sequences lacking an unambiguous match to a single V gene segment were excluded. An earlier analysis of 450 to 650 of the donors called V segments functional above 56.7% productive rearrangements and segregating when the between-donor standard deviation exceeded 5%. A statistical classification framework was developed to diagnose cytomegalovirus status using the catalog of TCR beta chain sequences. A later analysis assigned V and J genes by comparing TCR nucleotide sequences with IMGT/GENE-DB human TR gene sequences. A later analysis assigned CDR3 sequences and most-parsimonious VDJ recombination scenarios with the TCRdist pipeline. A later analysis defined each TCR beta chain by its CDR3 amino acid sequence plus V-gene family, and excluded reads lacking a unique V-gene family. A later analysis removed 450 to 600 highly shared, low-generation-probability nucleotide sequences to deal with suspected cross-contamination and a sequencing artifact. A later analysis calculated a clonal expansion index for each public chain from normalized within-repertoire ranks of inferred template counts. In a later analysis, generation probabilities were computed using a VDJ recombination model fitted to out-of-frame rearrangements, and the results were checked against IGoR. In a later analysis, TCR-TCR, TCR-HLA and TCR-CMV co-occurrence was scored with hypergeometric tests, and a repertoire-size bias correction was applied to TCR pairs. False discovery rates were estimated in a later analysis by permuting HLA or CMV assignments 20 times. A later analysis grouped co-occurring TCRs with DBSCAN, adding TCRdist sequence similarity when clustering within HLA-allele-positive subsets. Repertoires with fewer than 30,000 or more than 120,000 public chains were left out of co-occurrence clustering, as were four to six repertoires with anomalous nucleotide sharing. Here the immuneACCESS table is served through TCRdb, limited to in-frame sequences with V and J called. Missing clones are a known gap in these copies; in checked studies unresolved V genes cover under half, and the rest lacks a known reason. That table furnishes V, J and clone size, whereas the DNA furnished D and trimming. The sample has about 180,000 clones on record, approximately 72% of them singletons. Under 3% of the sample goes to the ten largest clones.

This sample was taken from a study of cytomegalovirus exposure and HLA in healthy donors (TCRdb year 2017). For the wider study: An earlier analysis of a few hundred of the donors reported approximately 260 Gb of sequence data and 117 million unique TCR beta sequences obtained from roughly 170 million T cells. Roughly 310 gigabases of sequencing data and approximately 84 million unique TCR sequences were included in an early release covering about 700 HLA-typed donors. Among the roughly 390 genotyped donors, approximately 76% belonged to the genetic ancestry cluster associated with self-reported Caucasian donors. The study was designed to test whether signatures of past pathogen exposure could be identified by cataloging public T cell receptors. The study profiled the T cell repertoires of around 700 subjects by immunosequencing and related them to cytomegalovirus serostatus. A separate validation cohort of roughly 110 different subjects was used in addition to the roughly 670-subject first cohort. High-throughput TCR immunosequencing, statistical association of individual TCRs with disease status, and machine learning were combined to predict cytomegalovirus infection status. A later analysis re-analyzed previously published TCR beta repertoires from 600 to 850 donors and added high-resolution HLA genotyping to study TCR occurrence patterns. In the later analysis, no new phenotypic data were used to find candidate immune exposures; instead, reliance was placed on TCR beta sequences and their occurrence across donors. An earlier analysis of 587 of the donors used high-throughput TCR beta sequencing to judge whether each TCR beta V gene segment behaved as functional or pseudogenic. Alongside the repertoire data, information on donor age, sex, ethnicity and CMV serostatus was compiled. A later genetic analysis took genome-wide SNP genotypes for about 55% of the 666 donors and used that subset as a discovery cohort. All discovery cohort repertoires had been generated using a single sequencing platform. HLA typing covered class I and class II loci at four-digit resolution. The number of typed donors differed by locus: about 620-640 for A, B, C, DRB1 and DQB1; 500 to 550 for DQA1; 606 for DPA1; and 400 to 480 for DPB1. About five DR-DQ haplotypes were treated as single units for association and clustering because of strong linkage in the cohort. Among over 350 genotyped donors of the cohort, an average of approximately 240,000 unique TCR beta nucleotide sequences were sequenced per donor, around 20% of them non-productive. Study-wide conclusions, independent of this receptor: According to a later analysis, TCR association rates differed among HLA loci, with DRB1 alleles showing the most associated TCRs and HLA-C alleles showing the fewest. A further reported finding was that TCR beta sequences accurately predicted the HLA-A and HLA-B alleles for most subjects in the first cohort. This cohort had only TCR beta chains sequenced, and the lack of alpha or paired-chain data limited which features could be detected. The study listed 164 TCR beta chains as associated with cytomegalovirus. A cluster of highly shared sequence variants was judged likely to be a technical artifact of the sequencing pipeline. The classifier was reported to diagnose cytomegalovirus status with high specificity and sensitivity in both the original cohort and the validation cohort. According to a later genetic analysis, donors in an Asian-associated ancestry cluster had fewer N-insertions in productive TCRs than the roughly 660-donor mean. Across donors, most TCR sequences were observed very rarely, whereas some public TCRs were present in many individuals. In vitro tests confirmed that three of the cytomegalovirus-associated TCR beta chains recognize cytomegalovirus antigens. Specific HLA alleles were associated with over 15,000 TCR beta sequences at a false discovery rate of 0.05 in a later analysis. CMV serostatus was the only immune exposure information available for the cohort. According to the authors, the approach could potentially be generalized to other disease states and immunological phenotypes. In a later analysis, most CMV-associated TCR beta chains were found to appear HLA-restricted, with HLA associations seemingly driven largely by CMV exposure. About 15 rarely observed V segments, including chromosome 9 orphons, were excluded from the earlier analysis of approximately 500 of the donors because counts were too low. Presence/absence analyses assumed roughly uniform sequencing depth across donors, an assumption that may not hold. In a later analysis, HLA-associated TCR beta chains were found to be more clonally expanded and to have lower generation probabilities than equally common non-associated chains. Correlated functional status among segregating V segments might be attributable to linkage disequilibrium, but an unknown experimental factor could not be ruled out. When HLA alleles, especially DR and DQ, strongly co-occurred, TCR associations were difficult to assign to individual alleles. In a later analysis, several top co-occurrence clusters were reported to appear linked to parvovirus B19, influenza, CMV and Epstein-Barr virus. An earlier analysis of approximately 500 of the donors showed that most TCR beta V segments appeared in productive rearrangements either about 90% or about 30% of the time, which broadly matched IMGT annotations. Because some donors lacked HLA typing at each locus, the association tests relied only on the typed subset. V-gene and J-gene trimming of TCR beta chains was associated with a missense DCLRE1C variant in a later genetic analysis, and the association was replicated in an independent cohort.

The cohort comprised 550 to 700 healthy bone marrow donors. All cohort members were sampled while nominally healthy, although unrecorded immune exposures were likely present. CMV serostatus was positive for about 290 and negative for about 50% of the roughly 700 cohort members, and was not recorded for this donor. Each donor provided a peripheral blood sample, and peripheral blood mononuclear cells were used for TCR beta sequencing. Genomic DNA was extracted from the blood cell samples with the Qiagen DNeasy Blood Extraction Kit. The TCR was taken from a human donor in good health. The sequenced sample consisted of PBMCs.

The bases are TGTGCCAGCAGTGAATATGGACAGGGGGAAGCTTTCTTT. This yields the protein CASSEYGQGEAFF. The chain is made from TRBV25-1 and TRBJ1-1; 9 central nucleotides agree with TRBD1. Trimmed from V: 0 bases; trimmed from J: 8 bases; junction bases lacking a gene match: 1. From the cysteine up to the phenylalanine, the CDR3 has a length of 13 residues. Just the 39-base CDR3 DNA is kept, in frame starting at base 1. CDR1 and CDR2 were assigned from the germline V gene as MGHDK and SYGVNS.